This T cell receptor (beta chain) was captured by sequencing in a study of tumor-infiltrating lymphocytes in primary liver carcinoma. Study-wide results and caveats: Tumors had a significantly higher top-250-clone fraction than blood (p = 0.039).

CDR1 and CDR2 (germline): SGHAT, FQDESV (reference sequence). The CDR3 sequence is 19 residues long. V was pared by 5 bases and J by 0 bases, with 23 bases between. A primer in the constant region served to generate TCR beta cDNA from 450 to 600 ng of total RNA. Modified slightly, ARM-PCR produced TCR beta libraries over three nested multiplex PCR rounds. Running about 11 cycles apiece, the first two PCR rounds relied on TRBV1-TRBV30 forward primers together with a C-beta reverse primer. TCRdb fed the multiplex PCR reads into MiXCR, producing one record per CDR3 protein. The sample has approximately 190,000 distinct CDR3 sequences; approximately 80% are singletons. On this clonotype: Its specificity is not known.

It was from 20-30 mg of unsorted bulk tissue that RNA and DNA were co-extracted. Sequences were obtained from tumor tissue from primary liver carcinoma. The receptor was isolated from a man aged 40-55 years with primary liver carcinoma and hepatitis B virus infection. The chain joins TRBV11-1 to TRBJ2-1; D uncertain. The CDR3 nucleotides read TGTGCCAGCAGCCCTCCCCCTTCTAGTGGCTTTAGCTCCTACAATGAGCAGTTCTTC. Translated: CASSPPPSSGFSSYNEQFF.